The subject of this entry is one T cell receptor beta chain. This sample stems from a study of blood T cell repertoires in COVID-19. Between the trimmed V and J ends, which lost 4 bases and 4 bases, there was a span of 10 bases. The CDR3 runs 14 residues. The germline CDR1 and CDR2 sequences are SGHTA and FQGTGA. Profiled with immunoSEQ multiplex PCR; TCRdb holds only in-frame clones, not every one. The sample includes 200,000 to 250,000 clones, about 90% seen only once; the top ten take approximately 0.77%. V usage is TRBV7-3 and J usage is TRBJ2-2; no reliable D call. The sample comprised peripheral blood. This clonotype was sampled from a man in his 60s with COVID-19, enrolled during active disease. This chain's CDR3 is CASSSLSFTGELFF. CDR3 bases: TGTGCCAGCAGCTCCCTCTCCTTCACCGGGGAGCTGTTTTTT.